The next 14 T cell receptor beta chains were all read from a single sample in a study of blood T cell repertoires in COVID-19. Assay: immunoSEQ multiplex PCR; the TCRdb copy retains only in-frame clones and omits some. The table includes about 160,000 clones, 92% detected once. Sequenced input: peripheral blood. These receptors were taken from a man aged 30 to 39 with COVID-19, enrolled during active disease.

The chain is built from TRBV3-1 (or the pseudogene TRBV3-2) and TRBJ2-5; D remains ambiguous. V lost 0 bases to trimming and J lost 0 bases, with 14 bases between them. The CDR3 extends over 17 amino acids. Germline loops: CDR1 LGHDT, CDR2 YNNKEL (reference sequence). The CDR3 is CASSQDFRRMYQETQYF. In DNA form, the CDR3 reads TGTGCCAGCAGCCAAGATTTTCGCAGGATGTACCAAGAGACCCAGTACTTC.

In its sample, this clone was seen once. The gene calls are TRBV7-7 and TRBJ2-2; D may be TRBD1 (5 bases). Germline-derived CDR1 and CDR2 are SSHAT and FNYEAQ (reference sequence). The V gene lost 5 bases and the J gene lost 1 base, with 14 bases spanning the gap. CDR3 size: 16 residues. Here the CDR3 reads CASSLQIQGNTGELFF. The DNA of the CDR3 is TGTGCCAGCAGCCTCCAGATCCAGGGGAACACCGGGGAGCTGTTTTTT.

The chain couples TRBV28 to TRBJ1-2, with a possible D match to TRBD1 (5 bases). From germline, CDR1 is MDHEN and CDR2 SYDVKM. The CDR3 runs to 14 residues. V lost 5 bases, J lost 3 bases, and 13 bases lay in between. As DNA, the CDR3 is TGTGCCAGCAGTCCCGATAGGGGATACTATGGCTACACCTTC. This codes for CASSPDRGYYGYTF.

The V gene is TRBV19, the J gene TRBJ2-2; 10 positions match TRBD2. CDR1 is LNHDA, CDR2 SQIVND, per germline (reference sequence). This CDR3 is built from 17 residues. The ends lost 3 bases at V and 2 bases at J; junction bases unmatched: 6. The CDR3 region is CASSMASGGYNTGELFF. Written as DNA, the CDR3 is TGTGCCAGTAGTATGGCTAGCGGGGGCTACAACACCGGGGAGCTGTTTTTT.

The chain couples TRBV4-1 to TRBJ1-2; 7 positions match TRBD1. The germline gives CDR1 MGHRA, CDR2 YSYEKL. V lost 1 base and J lost 4; bases outside the gene matches: 24. The CDR3 extends over 21 amino acids. The CDR3 nucleotides read TGCGCCAGCAGCCAAGGGAAAAGAGAGGGGGCCTCTCTTCAGCATCTCTATGGCTACACCTTC. It codes for CASSQGKREGASLQHLYGYTF.

This chain links TRBV7-2 with TRBJ2-3; no firm D call. Germline lookup yields CDR1 SGHTA and CDR2 FQGNSA. The CDR3 is 16 residues long. V lost 4 bases to trimming and J lost 0 bases, with 14 bases between them. The CDR3: CASSSYGQASTDTQYF. The CDR3 nucleotides are TGTGCCAGCAGCTCCTATGGGCAGGCAAGCACAGATACGCAGTATTTT. Drawing the rest from reference TRBV7-2 and TRBJ2-3, the complete variable domain is GAGVSQSPSNKVTEKGKDVELRCDPISGHTALYWYRQSLGQGLEFLIYFQGNSAPDKSGLPSDRFSAERTGGSVSTLTIQRTQQEDSAVYLCASSSYGQASTDTQYFGPGTRLTVL.

The chain employs TRBV7-9 and TRBJ1-5; 8 bases map to TRBD1. The CDR3 covers 15 residues. Per germline, CDR1 SEHNR and CDR2 FQNEAQ (reference sequence). J was trimmed by 4 bases and V by 5 bases; bases with no gene match: 7. The CDR3 nucleotides are TGTGCCAGCAGCAAGGGACAGGTGGGGAATCAGCCCCAGCATTTT. Translating gives CASSKGQVGNQPQHF.

The chain recombines TRBV5-1 with TRBJ2-2; 9 bases map to TRBD2. The V and J ends lost 2 bases and 8 bases, in that order; junction bases with no gene match: 10. The germline V gene has CDR1 SGHRS and CDR2 YFSETQ. The CDR3 totals 16 residues. CDR3 in amino acids: CASSFMVAGVSGELFF. CDR3 nucleotide sequence: TGCGCCAGCAGCTTCATGGTAGCGGGAGTGTCTGGGGAGCTGTTTTTT.

V and J are TRBV5-6 and TRBJ1-2; D gene ambiguous. Germline CDR1 is SGHDT and CDR2 is YYEEEE. With 4 bases removed from V and 2 bases from J, the gap between germline ends came to 6 bases. This CDR3 contains 12 residues. The CDR3 sequence: CASSKANYGYTF. The CDR3 DNA reads TGTGCCAGCAGCAAAGCAAACTATGGCTACACCTTC.

The count of this clone is one. The chain employs TRBV3-1 (or the pseudogene TRBV3-2) and TRBJ2-3; TRBD1 is a possible D gene (5 bases). The CDR3 is 16 amino acids. The germline CDR1 and CDR2 sequences are LGHDT and YNNKEL (reference sequence). V was trimmed by 1 base and J by 3 bases, leaving 14 bases between them. The CDR3 nucleotides read TGTGCCAGCAGCCAAGGTCAGACCCAGGGAACAGATACGCAGTATTTT. Translated, it gives CASSQGQTQGTDTQYF.

The chain carries TRBV5-4 and TRBJ1-1, with a possible D match to TRBD1 (5 bases). The germline V gene has CDR1 SGHNT and CDR2 YYREEE (reference sequence). V lost 3 bases to trimming and J lost 3 bases, with 9 bases between them. The CDR3 consists of 13 residues. CDR3 amino acids: CASSWGGDTEAFF. In nucleotides, the CDR3 is TGTGCCAGCAGCTGGGGGGGGGACACTGAAGCTTTCTTT.

This sequence joins TRBV29-1 and TRBJ2-7, with D perhaps TRBD2 (5 bases). Trimming shortened V by 7 bases and J by 4 bases, and 14 bases separated the two germline ends. Germline CDR1 and CDR2: SQVTM and ANQGSEA. The CDR3 spans 12 residues. CDR3 sequence reads: CSAAAGGYEQYF. CDR3 DNA: TGCAGCGCAGCCGCCGGAGGATACGAGCAGTACTTC.

The V gene is TRBV13, the J gene TRBJ1-2, with TRBD1 as a possible D gene (5 bases). The CDR3 is 15 residues long. Trimming cost V 3 bases and J 4 bases, with 15 bases left between them. CDR1 is PRHDT, CDR2 FYEKMQ, per germline (reference sequence). The chain's CDR3 is CASSFQGALGYGYTF. The CDR3 DNA is TGTGCCAGCAGCTTTCAAGGGGCCTTAGGCTATGGCTACACCTTC.

The chain uses TRBV7-8 and TRBJ1-3; possible D gene TRBD1, 5 bases. The ends were cut back, 4 bases at V and 0 bases at J, with 16 bases in the middle. This CDR3 has 17 residues. Looked up from germline, CDR1 is SGHVS and CDR2 is FQNEAQ. In DNA form, the CDR3 reads TGTGCCAGCAGCTCCCCGTACAGGAGCAGCTCTGGAAACACCATATATTTT. This sequence encodes CASSSPYRSSSGNTIYF.